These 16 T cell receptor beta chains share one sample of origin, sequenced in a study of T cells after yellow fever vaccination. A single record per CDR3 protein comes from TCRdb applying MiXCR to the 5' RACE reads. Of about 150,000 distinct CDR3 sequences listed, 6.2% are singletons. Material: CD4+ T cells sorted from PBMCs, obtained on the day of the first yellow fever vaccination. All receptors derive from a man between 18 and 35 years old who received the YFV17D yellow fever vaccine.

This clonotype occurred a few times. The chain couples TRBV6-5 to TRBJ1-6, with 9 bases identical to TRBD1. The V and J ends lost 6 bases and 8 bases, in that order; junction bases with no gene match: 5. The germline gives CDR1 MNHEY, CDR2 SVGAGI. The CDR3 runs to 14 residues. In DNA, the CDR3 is TGTGCCAGCAGCAGTGGACAGGGGTATTCACCCCTCCACTTT. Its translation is CASSSGQGYSPLHF.

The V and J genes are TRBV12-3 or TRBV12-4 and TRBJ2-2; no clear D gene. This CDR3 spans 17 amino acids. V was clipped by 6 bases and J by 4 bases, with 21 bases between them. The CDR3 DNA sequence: TGTGCCAGCAGCCTCCGGACCACACCGGTAGGCACCGGGGAGCTGTTTTTT. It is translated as CASSLRTTPVGTGELFF.

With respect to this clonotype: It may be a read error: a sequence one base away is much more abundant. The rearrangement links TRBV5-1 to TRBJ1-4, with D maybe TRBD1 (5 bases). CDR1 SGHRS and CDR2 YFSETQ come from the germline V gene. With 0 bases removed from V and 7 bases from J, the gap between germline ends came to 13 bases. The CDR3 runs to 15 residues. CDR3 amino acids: CASSLGDSPTEKLFF. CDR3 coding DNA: TGCGCCAGCAGCTTGGGAGACAGTCCTACTGAAAAACTGTTTTTT. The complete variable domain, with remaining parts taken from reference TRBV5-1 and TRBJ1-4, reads KAGVTQTPRYLIKTRGQQVTLSCSPISGHRSVSWYQQTPGQGLQFLFEYFSETQRNKGNFPGRFSGRQFSNSRSEMNVSTLELGDSALYLCASSLGDSPTEKLFFGSGTQLSVL.

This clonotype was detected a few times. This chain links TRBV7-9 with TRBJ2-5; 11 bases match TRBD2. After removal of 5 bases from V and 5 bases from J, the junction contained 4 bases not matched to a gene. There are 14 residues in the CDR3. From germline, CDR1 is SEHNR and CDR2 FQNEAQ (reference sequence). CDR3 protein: CASSLSGGAETQYF. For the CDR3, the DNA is TGTGCCAGCAGCCTTAGCGGGGGGGCCGAGACCCAGTACTTC.

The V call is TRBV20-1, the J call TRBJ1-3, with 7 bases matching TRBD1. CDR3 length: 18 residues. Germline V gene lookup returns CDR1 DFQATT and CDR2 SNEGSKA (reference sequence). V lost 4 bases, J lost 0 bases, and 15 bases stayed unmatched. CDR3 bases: TGCAGTGCTAATCGGCAGGGGGATCTCTTAAGCTCTGGAAACACCATATATTTT. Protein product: CSANRQGDLLSSGNTIYF.

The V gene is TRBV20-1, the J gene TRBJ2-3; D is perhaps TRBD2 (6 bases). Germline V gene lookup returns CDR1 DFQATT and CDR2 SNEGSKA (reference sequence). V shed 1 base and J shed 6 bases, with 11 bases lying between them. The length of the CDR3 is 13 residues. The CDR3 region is CSARVAGKDTQYF. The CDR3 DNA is TGCAGTGCTAGAGTTGCGGGGAAGGATACGCAGTATTTT.

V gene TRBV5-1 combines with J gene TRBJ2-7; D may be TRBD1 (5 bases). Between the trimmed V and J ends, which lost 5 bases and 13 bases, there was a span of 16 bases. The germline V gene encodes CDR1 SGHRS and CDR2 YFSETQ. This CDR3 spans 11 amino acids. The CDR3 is CASRERGDSYV. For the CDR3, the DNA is TGCGCCAGCAGGGAAAGGGGCGATTCATACGTC.

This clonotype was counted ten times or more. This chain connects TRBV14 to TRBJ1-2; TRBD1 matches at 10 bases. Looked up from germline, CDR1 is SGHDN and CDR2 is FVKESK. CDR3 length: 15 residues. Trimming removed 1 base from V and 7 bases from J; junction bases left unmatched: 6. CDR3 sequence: CASSQARQGAGGYTF. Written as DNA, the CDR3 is TGTGCCAGCAGCCAAGCCCGACAGGGGGCGGGTGGCTACACCTTC.

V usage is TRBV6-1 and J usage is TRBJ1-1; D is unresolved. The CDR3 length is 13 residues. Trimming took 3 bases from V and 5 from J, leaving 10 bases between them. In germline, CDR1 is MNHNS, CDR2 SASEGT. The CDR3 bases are TGTGCCAGCAGTGATCAGGTAGCAACTGAAGCTTTCTTT. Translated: CASSDQVATEAFF.

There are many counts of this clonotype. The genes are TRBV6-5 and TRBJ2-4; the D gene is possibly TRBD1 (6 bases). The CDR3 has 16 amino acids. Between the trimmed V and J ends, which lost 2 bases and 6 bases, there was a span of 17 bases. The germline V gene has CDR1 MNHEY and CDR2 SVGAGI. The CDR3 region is CASSYEFGSRGNIQYF. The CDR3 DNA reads TGTGCCAGCAGTTACGAGTTTGGGAGCAGGGGAAACATTCAGTACTTC.

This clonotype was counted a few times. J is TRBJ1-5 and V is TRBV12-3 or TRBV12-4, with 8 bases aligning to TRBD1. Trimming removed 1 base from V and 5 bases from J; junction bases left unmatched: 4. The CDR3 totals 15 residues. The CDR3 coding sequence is TGTGCCAGCAGTTTAGGCAGGGGGCTGGATCAGCCCCAGCATTTT. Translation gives CASSLGRGLDQPQHF.

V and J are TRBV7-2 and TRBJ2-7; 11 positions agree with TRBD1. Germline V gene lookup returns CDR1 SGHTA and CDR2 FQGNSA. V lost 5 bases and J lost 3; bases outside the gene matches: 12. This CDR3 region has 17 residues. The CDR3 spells CASSHRTGGFSFYEQYF. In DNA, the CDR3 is TGTGCCAGCAGCCACAGGACAGGGGGCTTTTCTTTCTACGAGCAGTACTTC.

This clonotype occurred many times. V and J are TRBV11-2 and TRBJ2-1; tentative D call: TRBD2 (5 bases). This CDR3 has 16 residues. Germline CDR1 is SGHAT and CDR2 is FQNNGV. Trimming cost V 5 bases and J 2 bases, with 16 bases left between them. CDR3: CASSPRTVYPYNEQFF. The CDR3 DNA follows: TGTGCCAGCAGCCCCCGGACTGTATATCCCTACAATGAGCAGTTCTTC.

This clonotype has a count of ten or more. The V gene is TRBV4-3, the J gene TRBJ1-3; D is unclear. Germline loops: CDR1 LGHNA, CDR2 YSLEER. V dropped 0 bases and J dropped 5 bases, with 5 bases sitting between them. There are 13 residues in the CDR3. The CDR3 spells CASSQERRNTIYF. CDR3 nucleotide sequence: TGCGCCAGCAGCCAAGAGCGAAGAAACACCATATATTTT.

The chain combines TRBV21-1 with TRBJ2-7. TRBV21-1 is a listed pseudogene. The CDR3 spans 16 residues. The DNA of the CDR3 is TGTGCCAGCAGCAAAGTAGTATCGTACAGCTCCTACGAGCAGTACTTC. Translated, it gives CASSKVVSYSSYEQYF.

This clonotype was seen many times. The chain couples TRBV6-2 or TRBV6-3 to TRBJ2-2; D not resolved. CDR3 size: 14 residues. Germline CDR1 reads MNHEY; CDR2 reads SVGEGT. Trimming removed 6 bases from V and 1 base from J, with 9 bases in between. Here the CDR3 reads CASRPARNTGELFF. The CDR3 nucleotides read TGTGCCAGCAGGCCAGCCCGGAACACCGGGGAGCTGTTTTTT.